This is a list of T cell receptor beta chains from one sample in a study of T cell repertoires in cytomegalovirus infection. No cognate antigen is known for these TCRs. MiXCR, applied by TCRdb to the reads, yields one record per CDR3 protein. The table has about 830,000 distinct CDR3 sequences, approximately 30% seen once; the top ten hold approximately 13%. Sample: cultured CD8+ T cells from PBMCs, taken from culture after CMV antigen stimulation. The source is a human donor in good health (CMV status not recorded). Some clones in this sample may be carry-over from other donors' samples. Both conserved end residues are part of each CDR3.

cdr3_aa,v_call
CASSSSWRAYNEQFF,TRBV7-6
CASSFNGGQPQHF,TRBV7-9
CASSYSYRNHQPQHF,TRBV6-2/TRBV6-3
CASSLSFPGLKETQYF,TRBV27
CASSVRDRVTETQYF,TRBV9
CASSYGGRSNQPQHF,TRBV27
CASSFTGESYNSPLHF,TRBV7-2
CASSEWAAQETQYF,TRBV6-1
CASRDSGEGPYEQYF,TRBV12-3/TRBV12-4
CASSPQGRGNYGYTF,TRBV4-1
CASSLAAGTLGGYTF,TRBV7-9
CASSLEDLSPLHF,TRBV27
CASSTRDRDLSEQFF,TRBV7-9
CASSQGIPQGNIQYF,TRBV4-2
CASSPTGRRSPNTIYF,TRBV12-3/TRBV12-4
CASSGLAPYNEQFF,TRBV19
CASGPPGAGELFF,TRBV19
CSARGRRGQGSDTQYF,TRBV20-1
CASSLERQGNQPQHF,TRBV7-2
CASSAYIGDTQYF,TRBV6-6
CARGGTVSNYGYTF,TRBV2
CASPIPGQGDGREAFF,TRBV6-6
CASSLPQTGDNNVFTGELFF,TRBV7-6
CASSSGTDYRGGYTF,TRBV7-6
CASSLSATHLSPLHF,TRBV27
CASSSWDRGLLSSYNEQFF,TRBV5-6
CASSLGGLAGYNEQFF,TRBV7-9
CASSIGIETEAFF,TRBV19